This T cell receptor beta chain derives from a study of OX40 agonist ivuxolimab in advanced cancers. Trimming cost V 4 bases and J 4 bases, with 10 bases left between them. The CDR3 loop spans 14 amino acids. Looked up from germline, CDR1 is ENHRY and CDR2 is SYGVKD. Using immunoSEQ multiplex PCR, the repertoire was profiled, and TCRdb retains in-frame clones only, with some absent. The table records more than 50,000 clones, 85% of them present only once. The V gene is TRBV10-3, the J gene TRBJ2-2; D ambiguous. The input for sequencing was CD4+ or CD8+ T cells sorted from blood, taken in a trial of the OX40 agonist ivuxolimab. This receptor was taken from an adult with an advanced solid tumor such as melanoma, head and neck, liver or kidney cancer. The CDR3 protein is CAISGPESTGELFF. The CDR3 DNA is TGTGCCATCAGTGGACCAGAGAGCACCGGGGAGCTGTTTTTT.